This TCR beta chain comes out of a study of cytomegalovirus exposure and HLA in healthy donors. Findings of the study overall: Being indistinguishable, some V segments were excluded, TRBV6-2 and TRBV6-3 among them. Within the data, a cluster of highly shared sequence variants was likely a sequencing artifact. Trimming of TCR beta V- and J-genes showed a link, identified in a later analysis, to a missense DCLRE1C variant.

The PCR made use of 60 Vbeta and 13 Jbeta primers. Method: immunoSEQ multiplex PCR; TCRdb's copy keeps in-frame clones and lacks some. Of some 150,000 clones listed, about four fifths were seen once; the top ten hold less than 15%. In regard to this clone: Antigen unknown.

This CDR3 spans 11 amino acids. V lost 7 bases, J lost 3 bases, and 4 bases lay in between. Per germline, CDR1 MNHEY and CDR2 SVGAGI. The rearrangement uses TRBV6-5 and TRBJ2-1; D is undetermined. Sequencing used PBMCs. The sequence was collected from a woman between 50 and 59 years old in good health and CMV-seronegative. CDR3 amino acids: CASTSYNEQFF. The CDR3 DNA reads as TGTGCCAGCACCAGCTACAATGAGCAGTTCTTC.